One and the same sample provided the 9 T cell receptor beta chains below, sequenced in a study of T cell responses to AZD1222 COVID-19 vaccine. Data came from immunoSEQ multiplex PCR; TCRdb stores just in-frame clones and leaves some out. In the table there are some 170,000 clones, approximately 91% of which are singletons. Source: peripheral blood, taken 28 days after the second AZD1222 dose. The source of these receptors is an adult who received the AZD1222 COVID-19 vaccine.

DNA for the CDR3: TGTGCCAGCAGCTTCCGGGACACCGAAGAGACCCAGTACTTC. The encoded protein is CASSFRDTEETQYF. The V call is TRBV9, the J call TRBJ2-5, with a tentative D call TRBD1 (6 bases). V lost 4 bases, J lost 3 bases, and 13 bases lay in between. Germline lookup yields CDR1 SGDLS and CDR2 YYNGEE. CDR3 length equals 14 residues.

The chain joins TRBV28 to TRBJ1-2; TRBD1 matches at 9 bases. V lost 4 bases to trimming and J lost 4 bases; unmatched junction nucleotides: 7. CDR3 size: 15 residues. From germline, CDR1 is MDHEN and CDR2 SYDVKM. Here the CDR3 DNA reads TGTGCCAGCAGTTCGGGACAGGGAGGAGGCTATGGCTACACCTTC. Protein: CASSSGQGGGYGYTF.

The CDR3 DNA follows: TGTGCCAGCAGCTTGGGGATAAGCTCCTATAATTCACCCCTCCACTTT. Its translation is CASSLGISSYNSPLHF. This chain links TRBV7-9 with TRBJ1-6, with D hard to call. CDR1 and CDR2 (germline): SEHNR, FQNEAQ (reference sequence). The CDR3 runs 16 residues. The germline V and J ends were trimmed by 3 bases and 0 bases, with 9 bases remaining between them.

The chain employs TRBV29-1 and TRBJ1-4, with D possibly matching TRBD1 (5 bases). The CDR3 totals 12 residues. V was trimmed by 7 bases and J by 5 bases, leaving 11 bases between them. Per germline, CDR1 SQVTM and CDR2 ANQGSEA. The chain's CDR3 is CSGGDFNEKLFF. DNA of the CDR3: TGCAGCGGGGGGGACTTCAATGAAAAACTGTTTTTT.

The V call is TRBV10-3, the J call TRBJ1-2, with TRBD1 matching over 8 bases. Germline V gene sequence: CDR1 ENHRY, CDR2 SYGVKD. Trimming at V came to 2 bases and at J to 8 bases, leaving 4 bases not matched to a gene. CDR3 length equals 13 residues. CDR3 loop: CAISEGQGRGYTF. In DNA form, the CDR3 reads TGTGCCATCAGTGAGGGACAGGGAAGAGGCTACACCTTC.

The chain uses TRBV5-8 and TRBJ2-7; 8 nucleotides agree with TRBD1. Trimming removed 5 bases from V and 12 bases from J; junction bases left unmatched: 4. Germline-derived CDR1 and CDR2 are SGHTS and YDEGEE. The CDR3 sequence is 10 residues long. CDR3 DNA sequence: TGTGCCAGCAGTACAGGGGGTCGGTACTTC. Its protein product is CASSTGGRYF.

The chain links TRBV6-5 to TRBJ1-2, with 7 bases aligning to TRBD1. Per the germline V gene, CDR1 is MNHEY and CDR2 is SVGAGI. The CDR3 covers 16 residues. Trimming took 0 bases from V and 4 from J; bases not matched to a gene: 8. CDR3 in amino acids: CASSYSPTGQVYGYTF. The CDR3 nucleotides are TGTGCCAGCAGTTACTCGCCAACCGGACAGGTCTATGGCTACACCTTC.

The chain links TRBV7-2 to TRBJ1-5, with D unresolved. The CDR3 sequence is 15 residues long. V was trimmed by 2 bases and J by 0 bases, leaving 8 bases between them. The V gene's germline CDR1 is SGHTA and CDR2 FQGNSA. CDR3 loop: CASSLSGISNQPQHF. The CDR3 DNA reads as TGTGCCAGCAGCTTATCGGGGATTAGCAATCAGCCCCAGCATTTT.

The V call is TRBV4-2, the J call TRBJ1-6; D is perhaps TRBD1 (5 bases). The CDR3 runs to 14 residues. V lost 0 bases and J lost 9, with 9 bases in between. CDR1 LGHNA and CDR2 YNFKEQ come from the germline V gene. The CDR3 DNA sequence: TGTGCCAGCAGCCAAGAAGGGGTGAGTTCACCCCTCCACTTT. Translated, it gives CASSQEGVSSPLHF.